This TCR beta chain was sequenced in a study of HIV-infected patients and healthy controls. V was trimmed by 3 bases and J by 2 bases, leaving 6 bases between them. The CDR3 extends over 12 amino acids. The germline CDR1 and CDR2 sequences are SGHDT and YYEEEE. Alpha and beta constant-region primers primed reverse transcription of around 500 ng RNA. Each of the alpha and beta chains got its own library through chain-specific third strand synthesis with indices. Priming off the SP2 site generated the second strand. The library got P5 and P7 elements plus a second index, then an approximately 22-cycle PCR. Each CDR3 protein gets one entry after TCRdb re-called the 5' RACE reads with MiXCR. The sample yields approximately 15,000 distinct CDR3 sequences, approximately 7% seen once. The repertoire came from unfractionated whole blood and reflected all unsorted peripheral T cells. The RNA source was a roughly 2.4 ml peripheral blood draw.

This clonotype was observed at least ten times. Its specificity is unknown. Study-wide points: Eight alpha and eight beta V genes differed significantly in mean usage between HIV-infected patients and controls.

Input material: blood. This TCR was recovered from an adult in good health. The V call is TRBV5-6, the J call TRBJ2-7, with D possibly being TRBD2 (6 bases). The CDR3 sequence is CASSWEAYEQYF. The DNA of the CDR3 is TGTGCCAGCAGCTGGGAGGCCTACGAGCAGTACTTC.